This TCR beta chain was captured by sequencing in a study of long-term antiretroviral therapy in people with HIV (dated by TCRdb to 2021 to 2024). Some background on the complete study: The earliest samples were collected roughly a decade before the 2015 WHO recommendation for immediate ART, at a time when ART was usually postponed until CD4 counts fell. Among the approximately 32 participants with HIV, about 11 were female. A retrospective serial study tested whether changes in peripheral blood TRB repertoire composition and diversity were associated with ART initiation and durable HIV suppression. No cross-contamination during QIAcube processing was seen in test extractions of a monoclonal T-cell line run alongside a few dozen polyclonal samples. A total of over 150 cryopreserved PBMC samples came from 25 to 30 adults with confirmed HIV infection and were collected serially over a mean of roughly 6 years (range 1-12).

Inclusion was restricted to participants for whom at least one PBMC sample before ART initiation and at least two post-ART samples were available. Every participant with HIV received treatment in the United States of America. Cryopreserved samples of about 0.9-11 million PBMC were thawed and washed before DNA extraction. At the time of the earliest PBMC sample, participants with HIV were aged between about 23 and 54 years. PBMC samples were contributed by each participant from 1-4 timepoints before ART initiation and 2-8 timepoints after ART initiation, with a median of 7 samples. For every participant, serial HIV viral load, CD4+ T-cell count, ART history and demographic data were obtained. A Qiagen kit on a QIAcube was used to extract genomic DNA from unsorted PBMC, with samples processed in batches of 12. Per the germline V gene, SGHRS is the CDR1 and YFSETQ is the CDR2. Measured from the cysteine to the phenylalanine, the CDR3 is 13 residues long. Just CDR3 DNA is preserved here, 39 bases in frame from base 1. The junction carries 7 bases between V and J, which are trimmed by 1 base and 2 bases respectively.

Note on this clone: The clone's antigen remains unknown. No clone much larger than this one lies a single base away; base qualities are absent.

Overall results and qualifications from the work: Starting ART was linked to a significant rise in TRB diversity, yet even with long-term ART the diversity remained significantly lower than in transplant donor controls. Inferences about post-ART repertoire changes were limited because no data were available on ART adherence, viral resistance or therapy changes. Owing to limited PBMC availability, only the TCR beta chain was sequenced, without alpha chain pairing. At every time point, the repertoire was dominated by expanded TRB clones first identified before ART initiation, although this dominance fluctuated and, in many PLHIV, declined after ART. Compared with controls, HIV repertoires had narrower CDR3 length ranges, and the network structure pointed to an antigen-experienced repertoire that shifted only slightly toward naive after ART. Because pre-ART samples had limited cell numbers, profiling was done on unsorted PBMC rather than on sorted CD4+ and CD8+ T cells. The samples span the years 2004 to 2017, and the ART regimens used at that time may not be as effective as current regimens.

The immunoSEQ hsTCRB v3.0 assay was used at survey level resolution for TRB variable region sequencing. The targeted TRB sequencing depth was roughly 40,000-55,000 T-cell genomes per sample. An Illumina MiSeq with a v3 150-cycle kit was used to sequence the pooled TRB libraries. In the original analysis: Repertoire analysis ran in R within a reproducible Nextflow workflow covering QC, data transformation and analysis. Custom analyses were implemented in LymphoSeq2, an R package for AIRR-Seq data exploration. A few samples that produced fewer than 5000 total TRB sequences were removed, so under 200 HIV repertoires were analyzed. Of the 188 retained HIV repertoires, under 65 were collected before and under 150 after ART initiation. Repertoires were downsampled to 5000 TRB nucleotide sequences, with summary statistics averaged over 100 downsampling iterations. Only TRB sequences with CDR3 regions of at least seven amino acids were retained for analysis. A Shannon entropy-derived clonality score and the Gini coefficient were used to measure diversity. Repertoire networks linked the top 5000 CDR3 amino acid sequences whenever two sequences differed by an edit distance of one. Antigen specificity groups and MHC restriction were predicted for TRB CDR3 amino acid sequences with GLIPH2. To flag known CMV, EBV, HIV or tissue antigen associations, CDR3 amino acid sequences were matched against VDJdb and McPAS-TCR. Pre-ART, post-ART and control groups were compared with Wilcoxon signed-rank tests and Holm-Bonferroni correction. Sourced from immuneACCESS, this table was stored by TCRdb with only in-frame sequences that have V and J called. A share of the clones is absent; for the studies checked, an unresolved V gene accounts for under half, and the remainder has no known explanation. The DNA gave D and trimming, while V, J and clone size come from that table. The sample table holds 22,000 or so clones, of which 70% to 90% were seen once. The ten largest clones represent 2.5% to 3.5% of the sample.

Sequenced material: unsorted PBMCs, taken 2.6 years after starting antiretroviral therapy. This receptor was identified in a woman in her forties or fifties with HIV. Recombination joined TRBV5-1 with TRBJ2-7; the D segment cannot be called with confidence. The nucleotide sequence reads as follows: TGCGCCAGCAGCTTGAATCCCCCCTACGAGCAGTACTTC. This sequence encodes CASSLNPPYEQYF.